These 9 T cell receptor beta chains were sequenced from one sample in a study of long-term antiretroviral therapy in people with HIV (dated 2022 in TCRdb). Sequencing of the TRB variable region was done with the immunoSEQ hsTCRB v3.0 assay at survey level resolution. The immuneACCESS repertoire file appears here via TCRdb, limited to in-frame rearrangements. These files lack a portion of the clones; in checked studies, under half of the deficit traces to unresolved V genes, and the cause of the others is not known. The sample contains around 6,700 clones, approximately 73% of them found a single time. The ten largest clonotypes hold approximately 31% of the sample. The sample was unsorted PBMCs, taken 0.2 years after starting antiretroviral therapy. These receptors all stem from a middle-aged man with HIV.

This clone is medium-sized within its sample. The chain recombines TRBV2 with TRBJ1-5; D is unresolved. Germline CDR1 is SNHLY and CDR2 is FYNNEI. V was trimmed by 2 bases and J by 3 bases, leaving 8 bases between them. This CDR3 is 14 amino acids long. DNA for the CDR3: TGTGCCAGCAGTGAAAAACCCTTCAATCAGCCCCAGCATTTT. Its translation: CASSEKPFNQPQHF. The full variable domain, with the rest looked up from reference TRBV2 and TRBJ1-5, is EPEVTQTPSHQVTQMGQEVILRCVPISNHLYFYWYRQILGQKVEFLVSFYNNEISEKSEIFDDQFSVERPDGSNFTLKIRSTKLEDSAMYFCASSEKPFNQPQHFGDGTRLSIL.

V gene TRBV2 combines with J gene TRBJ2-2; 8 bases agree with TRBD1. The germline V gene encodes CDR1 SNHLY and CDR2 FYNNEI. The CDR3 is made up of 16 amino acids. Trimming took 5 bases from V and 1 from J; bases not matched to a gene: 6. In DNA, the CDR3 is TGTGCCAGCAGTATCAGGGGGCAAGGGAACACCGGGGAGCTGTTTTTT. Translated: CASSIRGQGNTGELFF. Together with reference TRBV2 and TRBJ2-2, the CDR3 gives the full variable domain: EPEVTQTPSHQVTQMGQEVILRCVPISNHLYFYWYRQILGQKVEFLVSFYNNEISEKSEIFDDQFSVERPDGSNFTLKIRSTKLEDSAMYFCASSIRGQGNTGELFFGEGSRLTVL.

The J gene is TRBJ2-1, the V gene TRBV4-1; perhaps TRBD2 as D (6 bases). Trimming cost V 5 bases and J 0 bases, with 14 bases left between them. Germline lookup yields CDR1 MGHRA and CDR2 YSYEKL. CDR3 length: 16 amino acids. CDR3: CASSWGQAGSYNEQFF. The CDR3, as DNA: TGCGCCAGCAGCTGGGGCCAAGCGGGCTCCTACAATGAGCAGTTCTTC.

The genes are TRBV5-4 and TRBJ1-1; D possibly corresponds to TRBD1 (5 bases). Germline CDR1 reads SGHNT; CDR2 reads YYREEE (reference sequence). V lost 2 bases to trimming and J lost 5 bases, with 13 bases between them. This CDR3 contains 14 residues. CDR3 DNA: TGTGCCAGCAGCTTCGGCCCGGAGGGGACTGAAGCTTTCTTT. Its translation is CASSFGPEGTEAFF.

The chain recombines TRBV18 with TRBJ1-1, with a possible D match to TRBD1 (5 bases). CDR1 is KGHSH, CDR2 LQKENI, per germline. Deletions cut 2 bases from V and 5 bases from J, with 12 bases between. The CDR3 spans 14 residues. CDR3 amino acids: CASSPGQGATEAFF. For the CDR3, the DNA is TGTGCCAGCTCACCAGGGCAGGGCGCGACTGAAGCTTTCTTT.

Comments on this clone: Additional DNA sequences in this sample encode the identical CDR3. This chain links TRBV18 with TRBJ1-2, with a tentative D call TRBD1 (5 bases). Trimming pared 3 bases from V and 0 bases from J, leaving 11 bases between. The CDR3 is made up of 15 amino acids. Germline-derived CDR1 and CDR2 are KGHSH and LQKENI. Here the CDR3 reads CASSPGQGPNYGYTF. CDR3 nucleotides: TGTGCCAGCTCACCCGGGCAGGGTCCTAACTATGGCTACACCTTC. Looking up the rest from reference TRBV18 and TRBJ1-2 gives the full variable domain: NAGVMQNPRHLVRRRGQEARLRCSPMKGHSHVYWYRQLPEEGLKFMVYLQKENIIDESGMPKERFSAEFPKEGPSILRIQQVVRGDSAAYFCASSPGQGPNYGYTFGSGTRLTVV.

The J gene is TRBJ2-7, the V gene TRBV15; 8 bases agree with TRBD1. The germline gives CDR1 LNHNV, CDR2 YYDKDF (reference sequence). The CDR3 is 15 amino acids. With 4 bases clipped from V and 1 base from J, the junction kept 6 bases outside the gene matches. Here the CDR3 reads CATSNPTGESYEQYF. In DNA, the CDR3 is TGTGCCACCAGCAACCCGACAGGGGAGTCCTACGAGCAGTACTTC.

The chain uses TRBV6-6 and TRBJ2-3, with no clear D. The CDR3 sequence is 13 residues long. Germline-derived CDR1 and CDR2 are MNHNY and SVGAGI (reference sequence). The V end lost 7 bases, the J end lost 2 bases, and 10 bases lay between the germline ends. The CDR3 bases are TGTGCCAGCATGAGGCGGAACACAGATACGCAGTATTTT. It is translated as CASMRRNTDTQYF.

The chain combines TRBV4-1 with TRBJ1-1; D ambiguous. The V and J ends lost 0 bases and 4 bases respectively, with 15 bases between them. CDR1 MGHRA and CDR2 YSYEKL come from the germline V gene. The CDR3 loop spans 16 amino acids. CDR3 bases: TGCGCCAGCAGCCAAGAAGAAAGAGGTTCGGGCACTGAAGCTTTCTTT. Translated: CASSQEERGSGTEAFF.